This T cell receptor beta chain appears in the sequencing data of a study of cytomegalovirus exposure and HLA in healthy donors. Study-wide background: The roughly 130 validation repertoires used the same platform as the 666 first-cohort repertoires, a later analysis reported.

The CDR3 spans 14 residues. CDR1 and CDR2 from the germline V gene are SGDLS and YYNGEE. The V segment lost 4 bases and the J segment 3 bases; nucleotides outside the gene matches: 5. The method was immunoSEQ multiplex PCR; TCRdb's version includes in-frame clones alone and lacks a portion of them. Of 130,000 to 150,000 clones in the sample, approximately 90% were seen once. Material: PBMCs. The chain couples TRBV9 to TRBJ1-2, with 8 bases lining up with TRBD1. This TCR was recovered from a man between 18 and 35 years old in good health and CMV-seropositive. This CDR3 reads CASSRKGQDYGYTF. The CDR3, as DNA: TGTGCCAGCAGCCGAAAGGGACAGGACTATGGCTACACCTTC.